Each of the 22 T cell receptor beta chains below was sequenced from the same sample in a study of identical twins. TCRdb analysed the 5' RACE reads with MiXCR anew, one entry per CDR3 protein. The data contain about 340,000 distinct CDR3 sequences, 7% to 9.5% of them singletons. Specimen: naive T cells sorted from blood. The receptors were sampled from a woman in her forties or fifties in good health.

This chain joins TRBV5-1 and TRBJ1-2, with D hard to call. This CDR3 has 13 amino acids. Trimming stripped 2 bases from V and 5 bases from J, with 10 bases between. Germline V gene data show CDR1 as SGHRS and CDR2 as YFSETQ. CDR3 in DNA: TGCGCCAGCAGCTTCCTCAGAGAATATGGCTACACCTTC. Translating gives CASSFLREYGYTF. The variable domain in full, with the rest retrieved from reference TRBV5-1 and TRBJ1-2, is KAGVTQTPRYLIKTRGQQVTLSCSPISGHRSVSWYQQTPGQGLQFLFEYFSETQRNKGNFPGRFSGRQFSNSRSEMNVSTLELGDSALYLCASSFLREYGYTFGSGTRLTVV.

This chain links TRBV20-1 with TRBJ1-5, with D perhaps TRBD1 (6 bases). Germline CDR1 DFQATT, CDR2 SNEGSKA (reference sequence). This CDR3 has 15 amino acids. Trimming shortened V by 0 bases and J by 2 bases, and 11 bases separated the two germline ends. As DNA, the CDR3 is TGCAGTGCTAGAGAACAGGGTTGGGGCAATCAGCCCCAGCATTTT. It codes for CSAREQGWGNQPQHF.

This clonotype has only a few counts. This chain connects TRBV20-1 to TRBJ2-3; no definite D call. V gave up 3 bases and J gave up 3 bases, with 13 bases separating them. The CDR3 spans 14 residues. Germline V gives CDR1 DFQATT, CDR2 SNEGSKA (reference sequence). This CDR3 is CSASLPGLTDTQYF. CDR3 DNA sequence: TGCAGTGCTAGCCTCCCTGGTCTAACAGATACGCAGTATTTT.

This clonotype was picked up a small number of times. The rearrangement links TRBV20-1 to TRBJ2-3, with 7 bases aligning to TRBD2. V trimming: 0 bases; J trimming: 4 bases; junction bases outside the gene matches: 7. The CDR3 loop spans 15 amino acids. From germline, CDR1 is DFQATT and CDR2 SNEGSKA (reference sequence). The CDR3 sequence is CSARDFGRQADTQYF. Written as DNA, the CDR3 is TGCAGTGCTAGAGATTTCGGGAGGCAGGCAGATACGCAGTATTTT.

This clonotype has a handful of counts. The chain employs TRBV20-1 and TRBJ2-1; 8 positions match TRBD1. With 5 bases clipped from V and 4 bases from J, the junction kept 7 bases outside the gene matches. This CDR3 has 14 residues. The germline V gene has CDR1 DFQATT and CDR2 SNEGSKA (reference sequence). CDR3 amino acids: CSAEPGQVYNEQFF. CDR3 bases: TGCAGTGCTGAACCGGGACAGGTGTACAATGAGCAGTTCTTC.

The chain employs TRBV6-5 and TRBJ2-7, with D maybe TRBD1 (5 bases). The CDR3 length is 15 residues. V shed 2 bases and J shed 0 bases, with 11 bases lying between them. Germline CDR1 and CDR2: MNHEY and SVGAGI. CDR3 loop: CASSYGQGISYEQYF. Written as DNA, the CDR3 is TGTGCCAGCAGTTACGGTCAGGGAATCTCCTACGAGCAGTACTTC.

This clonotype has just a few counts. V usage is TRBV6-5 and J usage is TRBJ2-1; D gene ambiguous. Trimming removed 7 bases at V and 6 bases at J, with 10 bases between. Germline V gives CDR1 MNHEY, CDR2 SVGAGI. This CDR3 contains 12 residues. CDR3 bases: TGTGCCAGCATCTCTAAAATCAATGAGCAGTTCTTC. This gives the protein CASISKINEQFF.

This clonotype was counted at least ten times. The chain carries TRBV12-3 or TRBV12-4 and TRBJ2-3, with D possibly TRBD1 on 6 matching bases. There are 14 residues in the CDR3. The V and J ends lost 8 bases and 2 bases respectively, with 14 bases between them. This chain's CDR3 is CASGTAGVTDTQYF. The CDR3 region has the DNA TGTGCCAGCGGGACGGCAGGGGTCACAGATACGCAGTATTTT.

This clonotype has a handful of counts. The CDR3 DNA reads TGTGCCAGCACCTCCCTCGGCCTGCGGGACAGGATTCCCTACGAGCAGTACTTC. This sequence encodes CASTSLGLRDRIPYEQYF. The genes are TRBV12-3 or TRBV12-4 and TRBJ2-7; 8 positions match TRBD1. V lost 7 bases and J lost 2; bases outside the gene matches: 19. This CDR3 comprises 18 residues.

The chain employs TRBV4-1 and TRBJ2-4; D remains ambiguous. The length of the CDR3 is 13 residues. Per the germline V gene, CDR1 is MGHRA and CDR2 is YSYEKL. The V and J ends lost 4 bases and 10 bases respectively, with 14 bases between them. CDR3 residues: CASSPASPSIQYF. The CDR3 bases are TGCGCCAGCAGCCCAGCAAGCCCGTCAATTCAGTACTTC.

The gene calls are TRBV11-2 and TRBJ2-1, with 9 bases lining up with TRBD1. The CDR3 length is 17 residues. J was trimmed by 7 bases and V by 6 bases; bases with no gene match: 16. CDR1 SGHAT and CDR2 FQNNGV come from the germline V gene. The CDR3, as DNA: TGTGCCAGCAGTTCAGCGGTTCACAGGGGGCGAGAGAATGAGCAGTTCTTC. Its protein product is CASSSAVHRGRENEQFF.

A few counts support this clonotype. DNA for the CDR3: TGTGCCAGCACCCCGACAGGTGGAGGCAATGAGCAGTTCTTC. Translating gives CASTPTGGGNEQFF. The chain combines TRBV28 with TRBJ2-1; D might be TRBD1 (6 bases). This CDR3 region has 14 residues. Germline V gene lookup returns CDR1 MDHEN and CDR2 SYDVKM. V was cut by 7 bases and J by 6 bases, with 16 bases left in between.

As for this clonotype: With a much larger clone just one base away, this may be a read error. The chain combines TRBV3-1 with TRBJ2-7, with D possibly TRBD1 on 6 matching bases. V lost 4 bases and J lost 5, with 12 bases in between. Germline assignment: CDR1 LGHDT and CDR2 YNNKEL (reference sequence). The CDR3 has 13 residues. The CDR3 DNA is TGTGCCAGCAGCCGTAGCAGGGGCCACGAGCAGTACTTC. Protein sequence: CASSRSRGHEQYF.

The table lists this clonotype with a few counts. This chain uses TRBV4-1 with TRBJ2-7, with TRBD2 matching 15 bases. CDR1 is MGHRA, CDR2 YSYEKL, per germline. Germline trimming cut 4 bases from V and 0 bases from J; bases unmatched to any gene: 10. The CDR3 has 19 residues. CDR3 residues: CASSPGGTSGRPSSYEQYV. CDR3 coding DNA: TGCGCCAGCAGCCCAGGGGGGACTAGCGGGAGGCCGAGCTCCTACGAGCAGTACGTC.

The table lists this clonotype with many counts. Germline is not matched at one junction end, which may reflect a read error. This chain links TRBV4-1 with TRBJ1-2; D gene ambiguous. CDR3 length: 15 residues. CDR1 is MGHRA and CDR2 is YSYEKL in the germline V gene. In DNA form, the CDR3 reads TGCGCCAGCAGCCAATTAAGTCGGGGTTTAAATGGCTACCCCTTC. The encoded protein is CASSQLSRGLNGYPF.

V is TRBV6-5 and J is TRBJ2-3, with 9 bases matching TRBD2. This CDR3 is built from 15 residues. The junction had 3 bases not matched to a gene; V was cut back by 2 bases and J by 3 bases. Germline V CDR1 and CDR2: MNHEY, SVGAGI. In DNA, the CDR3 is TGTGCCAGCAGTTACGGCGGGAGGGAGACAGATACGCAGTATTTT. Translated, it gives CASSYGGRETDTQYF.

The rearrangement uses TRBV7-9 and TRBJ2-3; D might be TRBD1 or TRBD2, each matching 6 bases. The CDR3 runs to 15 residues. Between the trimmed V and J ends, which lost 0 bases and 4 bases, there was a span of 11 bases. Germline V gives CDR1 SEHNR, CDR2 FQNEAQ (reference sequence). The CDR3 DNA sequence: TGTGCCAGCAGCTTAGCCGGGGGCGCGGCAGATACGCAGTATTTT. Amino acid sequence: CASSLAGGAADTQYF. Full variable domain (outside the CDR3, taken from reference TRBV7-9 and TRBJ2-3): DTGVSQNPRHKITKRGQNVTFRCDPISEHNRLYWYRQTLGQGPEFLTYFQNEAQLEKSRLLSDRFSAERPKGSFSTLEIQRTEQGDSAMYLCASSLAGGAADTQYFGPGTRLTVL.

This clonotype was detected ten times or more. The chain has TRBV5-1 and TRBJ2-3; TRBD2 matches at 11 bases. Germline CDR1 and CDR2: SGHRS and YFSETQ. Trimming at V came to 0 bases and at J to 0 bases, leaving 0 bases not matched to a gene. The CDR3 covers 16 residues. The CDR3 DNA reads as TGCGCCAGCAGCTTGGGACTAGCGGGAAGCACAGATACGCAGTATTTT. It is translated as CASSLGLAGSTDTQYF.

This clonotype was counted many times. The chain is built from TRBV5-1 and TRBJ1-3, with a weak D call TRBD1 (6 bases). Trimming left V 1 base short and J 3 bases short, with 14 bases between. The CDR3 consists of 16 residues. The V gene's germline CDR1 is SGHRS and CDR2 YFSETQ. As DNA, the CDR3 is TGCGCCAGCAGCTTGACGAACCGGGGGCTTGGAAACACCATATATTTT. It specifies CASSLTNRGLGNTIYF. The entire variable domain, with the rest obtained from reference TRBV5-1 and TRBJ1-3, is as follows: KAGVTQTPRYLIKTRGQQVTLSCSPISGHRSVSWYQQTPGQGLQFLFEYFSETQRNKGNFPGRFSGRQFSNSRSEMNVSTLELGDSALYLCASSLTNRGLGNTIYFGEGSWLTVV.

This clonotype has ten or more counts. The V gene is TRBV20-1, the J gene TRBJ2-2; D gene uncertain. Per germline, CDR1 DFQATT and CDR2 SNEGSKA (reference sequence). CDR3 length: 15 residues. The germline V and J ends were trimmed by 1 base and 2 bases, with 11 bases remaining between them. The CDR3 sequence is CSARGATPNTGELFF. CDR3 sequence (DNA): TGCAGTGCTAGAGGTGCCACCCCAAACACCGGGGAGCTGTTTTTT.

This clonotype has more than one count but fewer than ten. The rearrangement joins TRBV29-1 to TRBJ1-1; D is undetermined. Trimming took off 3 bases at V and 6 bases at J, with 8 bases between the two ends. The CDR3 is 11 amino acids. Germline V gene data show CDR1 as SQVTM and CDR2 as ANQGSEA. Here the CDR3 DNA reads TGCAGCGTTGATACCCAGGCTGAAGCTTTCTTT. Amino acid sequence: CSVDTQAEAFF.

This clonotype was counted only a few times. This sequence joins TRBV10-3 and TRBJ1-6; D is possibly TRBD1 (5 bases). This CDR3 comprises 14 residues. V was shortened by 4 bases and J by 7 bases, with 11 bases between the two germline ends. The germline V gene encodes CDR1 ENHRY and CDR2 SYGVKD. This CDR3 is CAISGEEGNSPLHF. As DNA, the CDR3 is TGTGCCATCAGTGGCGAGGAGGGGAATTCACCCCTCCACTTT.